One T cell receptor beta chain is described in this entry. No antigen is known for it. The CDR3 totals 15 residues. CDR1 and CDR2 (germline): SGHTA, FQGNSA. V dropped 0 bases and J dropped 7; count of bases not matched to a gene: 5. The authors ran a second PCR of about 7 to 11 cycles using a sample-barcoded 5' primer and a J-beta primer mix. Each CDR3 protein gets one entry after TCRdb re-called the 5' RACE reads with MiXCR. The repertoire holds 1.5 million to 2 million distinct CDR3 sequences, with around 50% as singletons. These data originate in a study of blood T cells in healthy people across ages. Study-level points and caveats: Among T cells, TCR beta diversity per million cells dropped roughly linearly as age rose. Donors of long life had a larger count of naive CD4+ cells and greater diversity than aged donors.

Peripheral blood, approximately 10 milliliters per donor, was collected. The sample was blood. The rearrangement joins TRBV7-2 to TRBJ2-5; 10 positions agree with TRBD2. The source is a woman between 40 and 55 years old in good health. CDR3 nucleotide sequence: TGTGCCAGCAGCTTAGCGCTAGCGGGGGAGGGGACCCAGTACTTC. Translated, it gives CASSLALAGEGTQYF.